One and the same sample provided the 31 T cell receptor beta chains below, sequenced in a study of blood T cell repertoires in COVID-19. Produced via immunoSEQ multiplex PCR; TCRdb's table is partial and in-frame only. The repertoire consists of approximately 500,000 clones, with roughly 89% occurring once and the leading ten covering about 8.2%. The sequenced sample consisted of peripheral blood. These receptors were taken from a woman aged 50 to 65 with COVID-19, enrolled during active disease.

This chain connects TRBV9 to TRBJ1-2, with 8 bases fitting TRBD1. CDR1 and CDR2 from the germline V gene are SGDLS and YYNGEE. Trimming at V came to 4 bases and at J to 6 bases, leaving 8 bases not matched to a gene. The length of the CDR3 is 14 residues. The CDR3 DNA is TGTGCCAGCAGCACACAGGGGGTTAGGAATGGCTACACCTTC. Translated: CASSTQGVRNGYTF.

This clone has more than one count but fewer than ten. This chain uses TRBV10-1 with TRBJ1-5; D uncertain. Trimming left V 5 bases short and J 7 bases short, with 12 bases between. The germline CDR1 and CDR2 sequences are WNHNN and SYGVQD (reference sequence). The CDR3 totals 13 residues. The CDR3 nucleotides are TGCGCCAGCAGTTTAGAAAGAGGCCAGCCCCAGCATTTT. It codes for CASSLERGQPQHF.

The V call is TRBV5-5, the J call TRBJ2-5; 7 bases fit TRBD1. Germline V gene sequence: CDR1 SGHKS, CDR2 YYEKEE (reference sequence). The trim removed 4 bases at V and 0 bases at J, leaving 3 bases unmatched. This CDR3 is 14 amino acids long. CDR3 region: CASSPGTDQETQYF. For the CDR3, the DNA is TGTGCCAGCAGCCCCGGGACAGACCAAGAGACCCAGTACTTC.

There are a few counts of this clone. CDR3 protein: CASSELQGNQPQHF. Written as DNA, the CDR3 is TGTGCCAGCAGTGAGTTACAGGGGAATCAGCCCCAGCATTTT. The V and J genes are TRBV6-1 and TRBJ1-5, with TRBD1 matching over 7 bases. CDR1 and CDR2 from the germline V gene are MNHNS and SASEGT. Losses at the gene ends were 3 bases for V and 4 bases for J; bases not matched to a gene: 3. CDR3 length equals 14 residues.

V gene TRBV6-5 combines with J gene TRBJ2-5, with D maybe TRBD1 (5 bases). V lost 7 bases to trimming and J lost 4 bases, with 16 bases between them. Germline assignment: CDR1 MNHEY and CDR2 SVGAGI. The CDR3 is 14 residues long. The CDR3 sequence: CASTKGAPAETQYF. The CDR3 region has the DNA TGTGCCAGCACGAAAGGGGCCCCCGCAGAGACCCAGTACTTC.

V gene TRBV5-5 combines with J gene TRBJ1-2; 10 bases map to TRBD1. Germline trimming cut 3 bases from V and 8 bases from J; bases unmatched to any gene: 7. The germline CDR1 and CDR2 sequences are SGHKS and YYEKEE (reference sequence). CDR3 length: 14 amino acids. The CDR3 protein is CASSSGQGIVGYTF. CDR3 nucleotides: TGTGCCAGCAGCTCGGGACAGGGGATAGTCGGCTACACCTTC.

The chain employs TRBV28 and TRBJ1-6, with D perhaps matching TRBD1 (5 bases). The CDR3 spans 15 residues. The V gene's germline CDR1 is MDHEN and CDR2 SYDVKM. Trimming removed 5 bases from V and 6 bases from J, with 14 bases in between. CDR3 region: CASSHQPGSNSPLHF. The CDR3 nucleotides are TGTGCCAGCAGTCACCAGCCAGGGTCTAATTCACCCCTCCACTTT. The full variable domain, completed using reference TRBV28 and TRBJ1-6, is DVKVTQSSRYLVKRTGEKVFLECVQDMDHENMFWYRQDPGLGLRLIYFSYDVKMKEKGDIPEGYSVSREKKERFSLILESASTNQTSMYLCASSHQPGSNSPLHFGNGTRLTVT.

The gene calls are TRBV19 and TRBJ1-6; 9 bases match TRBD1. Germline CDR1 LNHDA, CDR2 SQIVND (reference sequence). The CDR3 contains 13 residues. V shed 5 bases, J shed 7 bases, and the junction held 0 bases outside the gene matches. The CDR3 DNA sequence: TGTGCCAGTAGTGGACAGGGGAATTCACCCCTCCACTTT. Its translation: CASSGQGNSPLHF.

This rearrangement joins TRBV18 to TRBJ2-3; 13 nucleotides align to TRBD2. After removal of 0 bases from V and 7 bases from J, the junction contained 7 bases not matched to a gene. Germline CDR1 is KGHSH and CDR2 is LQKENI. The CDR3 totals 17 residues. The CDR3 is CASSPPTGTSGVYTQYF. CDR3 nucleotide sequence: TGTGCCAGCTCACCACCTACCGGGACTAGCGGGGTTTATACGCAGTATTTT.

The V gene is TRBV18, the J gene TRBJ1-6, with TRBD1 identical over 8 bases. This CDR3 has 16 amino acids. Germline-derived CDR1 and CDR2 are KGHSH and LQKENI. J was trimmed by 5 bases and V by 3 bases; bases with no gene match: 6. The DNA of the CDR3 is TGTGCCAGCTCACCGGGCAGGGGGCCGGATAATTCACCCCTCCACTTT. Translated, it gives CASSPGRGPDNSPLHF.

This clone has a single count. Other DNA sequences within the sample encode an identical CDR3. The chain carries TRBV5-4 and TRBJ2-7, with no clear D. The CDR3 is made up of 13 amino acids. Trimming left V 0 bases short and J 2 bases short, with 6 bases between. CDR1 and CDR2 (germline): SGHNT, YYREEE (reference sequence). The CDR3 DNA follows: TGTGCCAGCAGCTTGGGCGGAACCTACGAGCAGTACTTC. Translating it yields CASSLGGTYEQYF. Based on the CDR3 plus reference TRBV5-4 and TRBJ2-7, the full variable domain is ETGVTQSPTHLIKTRGQQVTLRCSSQSGHNTVSWYQQALGQGPQFIFQYYREEENGRGNFPPRFSGLQFPNYSSELNVNALELDDSALYLCASSLGGTYEQYFGPGTRLTVT.

The chain couples TRBV30 to TRBJ2-7; 7 bases map to TRBD1. In germline, CDR1 is GTSNPN, CDR2 SVGIG (reference sequence). Trimming cost V 1 base and J 5 bases; bases outside gene matches: 5. The CDR3 is 13 amino acids. The CDR3 protein is CAWSGQGFNEQYF. The DNA of the CDR3 is TGTGCCTGGAGTGGACAGGGTTTCAACGAGCAGTACTTC.

The genes are TRBV28 and TRBJ1-5; no reliable D call. The CDR3 is 13 residues long. Germline CDR1 and CDR2: MDHEN and SYDVKM. The V end lost 8 bases, the J end lost 7 bases, and 15 bases lay between the germline ends. In DNA form, the CDR3 reads TGTGCCAGCGCTATGACTCGGGAGCAGCCCCAGCATTTT. As protein: CASAMTREQPQHF.

This clone came up once. CDR3 loop: CARSPPFLRRGKGTEAFF. The CDR3 nucleotides read TGTGCCAGAAGCCCTCCTTTCCTTCGAAGGGGTAAGGGAACTGAAGCTTTCTTT. The chain carries TRBV7-5 and TRBJ1-1; TRBD1, as called in the table, went unchecked against the DNA. TRBV7-5 is classified as a pseudogene. The CDR3 sequence is 18 residues long.

The CDR3 here is CASSAGSTGNEQFF. The DNA of the CDR3 is TGTGCCAGCAGCGCCGGGTCTACGGGCAATGAGCAGTTCTTC. This rearrangement joins TRBV5-4 to TRBJ2-1; no reliable D call. Trimming shortened V by 4 bases and J by 6 bases, and 14 bases separated the two germline ends. The germline V gene encodes CDR1 SGHNT and CDR2 YYREEE (reference sequence). The CDR3 is 14 residues long.

CDR3 sequence (DNA): TGTGCCAGCAGCCAAGGAGGAGTCGGGGGGGCGATTGAGCAGTTCTTC. Translation: CASSQGGVGGAIEQFF. This chain links TRBV3-1 (or the pseudogene TRBV3-2) with TRBJ2-1; the match to TRBD2 covers 8 bases. CDR1 is LGHDT, CDR2 YNNKEL, per germline (reference sequence). The CDR3 consists of 16 residues. The V and J ends lost 1 base and 9 bases, in that order; junction bases with no gene match: 11.

V is TRBV5-5 and J is TRBJ2-3; maybe TRBD2 (6 bases). The germline V and J ends were trimmed by 3 bases and 7 bases, with 18 bases remaining between them. CDR1 is SGHKS, CDR2 YYEKEE, per germline (reference sequence). This CDR3 is built from 15 residues. Here the CDR3 DNA reads TGTGCCAGCAGCTGGGGGGTTACATCTGTTTATACGCAGTATTTT. It is translated as CASSWGVTSVYTQYF.

This clone was picked up one time. This sequence joins TRBV11-2 and TRBJ2-1; D call uncertain. This CDR3 has 13 amino acids. Germline V gene data show CDR1 as SGHAT and CDR2 as FQNNGV. Trimming left V 4 bases short and J 5 bases short, with 9 bases between. The chain's CDR3 is CASSSELNNEQFF. In nucleotides, the CDR3 is TGTGCCAGCAGCTCGGAACTAAACAATGAGCAGTTCTTC.

The V and J genes are TRBV27 and TRBJ2-1; possible D gene TRBD2, 7 bases. Trimming removed 2 bases from V and 4 bases from J, with 15 bases in between. Germline V gene sequence: CDR1 MNHEY, CDR2 SMNVEV (reference sequence). The CDR3 has 16 residues. CDR3 nucleotide sequence: TGTGCCAGCAGTTTAGGAGGGGGGGCCCCATACAATGAGCAGTTCTTC. This codes for CASSLGGGAPYNEQFF.

V usage is TRBV4-1 and J usage is TRBJ1-4, with 7 positions matching TRBD1. Germline trimming cut 2 bases from V and 8 bases from J; bases unmatched to any gene: 2. The CDR3 extends over 13 amino acids. Germline V gene sequence: CDR1 MGHRA, CDR2 YSYEKL. CDR3 in amino acids: CASSQPTGEKLFF. The CDR3 nucleotides are TGCGCCAGCAGCCAACCGACAGGGGAAAAACTGTTTTTT.

The CDR3 bases are TGTGCCAGCAGTTTGAGGATAGGTGAAAAACTGTTTTTT. Amino acids: CASSLRIGEKLFF. The chain joins TRBV12-3 or TRBV12-4 to TRBJ1-4; D not resolved. The V end lost 3 bases, the J end lost 7 bases, and 9 bases lay between the germline ends. This CDR3 contains 13 residues.

V usage is TRBV10-2 and J usage is TRBJ2-2; 11 bases are shared with TRBD2. From germline, CDR1 is WSHSY and CDR2 SAAADI. The CDR3 consists of 16 residues. The trim removed 7 bases at V and 0 bases at J, leaving 4 bases unmatched. CDR3 in amino acids: CASKLAGGPNTGELFF. In DNA, the CDR3 is TGCGCCAGCAAGCTAGCGGGGGGACCGAACACCGGGGAGCTGTTTTTT.

This clone appeared a few times. The chain carries TRBV5-1 and TRBJ1-5; possible D gene TRBD1, 5 bases. The CDR3 covers 16 residues. The V and J ends lost 2 bases and 0 bases respectively, with 12 bases between them. Germline assignment: CDR1 SGHRS and CDR2 YFSETQ. The CDR3: CASSLGSGGSNQPQHF. The CDR3 DNA follows: TGCGCCAGCAGCTTAGGGAGCGGGGGTAGCAATCAGCCCCAGCATTTT.

The chain carries TRBV18 and TRBJ1-3, with TRBD1 as a possible D gene (6 bases). V gave up 4 bases and J gave up 0 bases, with 16 bases separating them. The length of the CDR3 is 17 residues. The germline CDR1 and CDR2 sequences are KGHSH and LQKENI. CDR3 sequence: CASSQNIQGHSGNTIYF. The CDR3 DNA reads as TGTGCCAGCTCACAGAATATACAGGGACACTCTGGAAACACCATATATTTT.

V gene TRBV15 combines with J gene TRBJ2-3, with TRBD1 matching over 8 bases. Germline V gene lookup returns CDR1 LNHNV and CDR2 YYDKDF (reference sequence). The CDR3 sequence is 15 residues long. J lost 1 base, V lost 4 bases, and 4 bases had no gene match. CDR3 protein: CATSKGQGGTDTQYF. The CDR3 DNA sequence: TGTGCCACCAGCAAAGGACAGGGAGGCACAGATACGCAGTATTTT.

The chain couples TRBV28 to TRBJ2-7, with D possibly matching TRBD1 (6 bases). Germline V lookup: CDR1 MDHEN, CDR2 SYDVKM. The CDR3 consists of 17 residues. Trimming removed 7 bases from V and 3 bases from J, with 25 bases in between. CDR3 region: CASTLGPRQERLYEQYF. Written as DNA, the CDR3 is TGTGCCAGCACCCTAGGCCCCAGACAGGAAAGACTCTACGAGCAGTACTTC.

The chain has TRBV5-1 and TRBJ2-5; TRBD1 matches 10 bases. V lost 6 bases, J lost 5 bases, and 4 bases stayed unmatched. Germline V gene lookup returns CDR1 SGHRS and CDR2 YFSETQ. The CDR3 extends over 13 amino acids. The CDR3, as DNA: TGCGCCAGCAAAAGGGGACAGGGGGAGACCCAGTACTTC. Its translation is CASKRGQGETQYF.

The V call is TRBV18, the J call TRBJ2-2, with 8 bases identical to TRBD2. This CDR3 spans 17 amino acids. The germline V gene encodes CDR1 KGHSH and CDR2 LQKENI. V was clipped by 1 base and J by 4 bases; unmatched bases: 8. CDR3 protein: CASSPRNGGASTGELFF. The CDR3 nucleotides read TGTGCCAGCTCACCACGGAACGGGGGGGCAAGCACCGGGGAGCTGTTTTTT.

J is TRBJ1-3 and V is TRBV20-1; TRBD1 matches at 7 bases. Germline V gene data show CDR1 as DFQATT and CDR2 as SNEGSKA (reference sequence). The CDR3 runs 11 residues. The CDR3 is CCGTEKNTIYF. The CDR3 bases are TGCTGTGGGACAGAAAAAAACACCATATATTTT.

As to this clone: In the same sample, other DNA sequences code for this CDR3. This chain connects TRBV3-1 (or the pseudogene TRBV3-2) to TRBJ1-1, with TRBD1 as a possible D gene (6 bases). V lost 0 bases and J lost 1, with 6 bases in between. The CDR3 is 14 amino acids. Germline CDR1 is LGHDT and CDR2 is YNNKEL (reference sequence). The CDR3 DNA reads as TGTGCCAGCAGCCAAGACAGGGGGAACACTGAAGCTTTCTTT. Protein sequence: CASSQDRGNTEAFF.

The chain combines TRBV5-1 with TRBJ2-1; 8 bases match TRBD2. CDR3 length: 14 amino acids. After removal of 4 bases from V and 8 bases from J, the junction contained 8 bases not matched to a gene. In germline, CDR1 is SGHRS, CDR2 YFSETQ. The CDR3 protein is CASSRTGGQDEQFF. CDR3 bases: TGCGCCAGCAGCAGAACGGGGGGGCAGGATGAGCAGTTCTTC.